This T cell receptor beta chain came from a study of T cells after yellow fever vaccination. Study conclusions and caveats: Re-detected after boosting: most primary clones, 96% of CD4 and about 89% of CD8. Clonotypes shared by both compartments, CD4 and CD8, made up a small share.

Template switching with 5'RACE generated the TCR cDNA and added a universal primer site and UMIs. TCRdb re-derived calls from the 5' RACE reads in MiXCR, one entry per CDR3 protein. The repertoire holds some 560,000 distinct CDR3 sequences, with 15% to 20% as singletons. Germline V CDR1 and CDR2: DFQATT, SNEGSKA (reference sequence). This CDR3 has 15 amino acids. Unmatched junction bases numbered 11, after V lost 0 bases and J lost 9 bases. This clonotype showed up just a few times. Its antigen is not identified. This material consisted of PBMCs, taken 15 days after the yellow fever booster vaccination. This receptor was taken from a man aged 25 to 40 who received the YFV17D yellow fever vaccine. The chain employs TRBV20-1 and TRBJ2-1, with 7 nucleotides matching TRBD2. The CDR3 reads CSARDRGVWRFEQFF. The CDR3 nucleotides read TGCAGTGCTAGAGATCGGGGGGTCTGGCGTTTTGAGCAGTTCTTC.